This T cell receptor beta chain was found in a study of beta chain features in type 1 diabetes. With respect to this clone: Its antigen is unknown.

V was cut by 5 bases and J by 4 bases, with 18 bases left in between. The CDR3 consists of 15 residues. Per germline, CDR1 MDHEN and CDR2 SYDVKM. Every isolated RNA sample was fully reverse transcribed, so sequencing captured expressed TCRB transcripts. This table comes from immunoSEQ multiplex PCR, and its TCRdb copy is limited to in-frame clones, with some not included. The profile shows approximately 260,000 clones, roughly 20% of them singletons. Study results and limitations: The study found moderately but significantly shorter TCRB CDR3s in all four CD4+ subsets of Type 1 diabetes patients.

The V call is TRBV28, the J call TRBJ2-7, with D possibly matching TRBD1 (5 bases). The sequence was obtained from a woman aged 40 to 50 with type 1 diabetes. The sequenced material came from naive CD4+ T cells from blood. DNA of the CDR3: TGTGCCAGCAGTCCCTATCATCAGGGATTTTACGAGCAGTACTTC. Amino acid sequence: CASSPYHQGFYEQYF.